The 32 T cell receptor beta chains presented below share a single source sample, sequenced in a study of blood T cell repertoires in COVID-19. Produced via immunoSEQ multiplex PCR; TCRdb's table is partial and in-frame only. Here the sample spans 70,000 to 100,000 clones, 80% to 90% being singletons. The sequencing input was peripheral blood. The origin of the receptors is a woman aged 70-85 years with acute or convalescent COVID-19.

The rearrangement joins TRBV4-2 to TRBJ2-7, with a weak D call TRBD1 (5 bases). Deletions cut 1 base from V and 5 bases from J, with 15 bases between. The CDR3 has 15 residues. Germline values: CDR1 LGHNA, CDR2 YNFKEQ. CDR3 sequence: CASSQAYRPPHEQYF. CDR3 in DNA: TGTGCCAGCAGCCAAGCTTACAGGCCACCCCACGAGCAGTACTTC.

The chain links TRBV6-1 to TRBJ1-1; D call uncertain. Trimming pared 1 base from V and 7 bases from J, leaving 10 bases between. CDR1 is MNHNS and CDR2 is SASEGT in the germline V gene. This CDR3 contains 13 residues. CDR3 nucleotides: TGTGCCAGCAGTGAAGTTGGCAGGAATGAAGCTTTCTTT. Translated: CASSEVGRNEAFF.

The chain uses TRBV10-3 and TRBJ2-5; 10 positions agree with TRBD1. Germline loops: CDR1 ENHRY, CDR2 SYGVKD. The CDR3 consists of 14 residues. Germline trimming cut 4 bases from V and 5 bases from J; bases unmatched to any gene: 4. The CDR3 reads CAISGQGAYETQYF. For the CDR3, the DNA is TGTGCCATCAGTGGACAGGGGGCGTACGAGACCCAGTACTTC.

The chain carries TRBV28 and TRBJ1-1; D is perhaps TRBD1 (5 bases). This CDR3 region has 16 residues. Germline V CDR1 and CDR2: MDHEN, SYDVKM. V shed 2 bases and J shed 5 bases, with 18 bases lying between them. DNA of the CDR3: TGTGCCAGCAGTTTACCACTCTCCCTGGGGCGGACTGAAGCTTTCTTT. It encodes CASSLPLSLGRTEAFF.

The chain links TRBV29-1 to TRBJ2-3, with 9 bases identical to TRBD1. CDR1 and CDR2 (germline): SQVTM, ANQGSEA. This CDR3 is 15 amino acids long. V shed 7 bases, J shed 3 bases, and the junction held 11 bases outside the gene matches. The CDR3 reads CSGSGGQGTTDTQYF. DNA of the CDR3: TGCAGCGGGTCAGGGGGACAGGGTACGACAGATACGCAGTATTTT.

The chain links TRBV10-1 to TRBJ1-5; TRBD1 might be the D (5 bases). The CDR3 covers 14 residues. Germline assignment: CDR1 WNHNN and CDR2 SYGVQD (reference sequence). Trimming removed 0 bases from V and 6 bases from J, with 9 bases in between. The CDR3 sequence is CASSESRVGQPQHF. The CDR3 coding sequence is TGCGCCAGCAGTGAGTCCAGGGTCGGTCAGCCCCAGCATTTT.

The chain couples TRBV9 to TRBJ2-1; TRBD2 matches at 7 bases. The CDR3 consists of 17 residues. CDR1 is SGDLS and CDR2 is YYNGEE in the germline V gene. The J segment lost 2 bases and the V segment lost 4 bases, leaving 12 bases of the junction unmatched. CDR3 region: CASSLGDRGDPYNEQFF. The CDR3, as DNA: TGTGCCAGCAGCCTCGGGGATCGGGGGGACCCCTACAATGAGCAGTTCTTC.

This clone occurred once. This chain connects TRBV5-1 to TRBJ2-3; the match to TRBD2 covers 9 bases. This CDR3 is 16 amino acids long. Trimming removed 7 bases from V and 5 bases from J; junction bases left unmatched: 14. Germline V gene data show CDR1 as SGHRS and CDR2 as YFSETQ. The CDR3 loop reads CASRNIAGARGDTQYF. The CDR3 region has the DNA TGCGCCAGCCGCAACATAGCGGGAGCCCGGGGAGATACGCAGTATTTT.

The DNA for the CDR3 is TGTGCCAGCAGCCAGAGTTTAACGAACACCATATATTTT. Protein sequence: CASSQSLTNTIYF. The chain links TRBV3-1 (or the pseudogene TRBV3-2) to TRBJ1-3; D is unresolved. The CDR3 length is 13 residues. Germline CDR1 LGHDT, CDR2 YNNKEL (reference sequence). V lost 3 bases, J lost 7 bases, and 10 bases lay in between.

This chain uses TRBV6-5 with TRBJ1-5; 7 bases line up with TRBD1. The CDR3 sequence is 15 residues long. The germline gives CDR1 MNHEY, CDR2 SVGAGI. V was pared by 6 bases and J by 0 bases, with 5 bases of the junction left unmatched. The CDR3 nucleotides are TGTGCCAGCAGACAGGACAGGAATAGCAATCAGCCCCAGCATTTT. It is translated as CASRQDRNSNQPQHF.

V usage is TRBV3-1 (or the pseudogene TRBV3-2) and J usage is TRBJ2-3, with D possibly TRBD2 on 6 matching bases. This CDR3 spans 15 amino acids. Germline values: CDR1 LGHDT, CDR2 YNNKEL (reference sequence). V was trimmed by 8 bases and J by 2 bases, leaving 17 bases between them. This CDR3 is CASQGLGVLTDTQYF. The CDR3 bases are TGTGCCAGCCAGGGACTGGGGGTTCTCACAGATACGCAGTATTTT.

The chain uses TRBV2 and TRBJ2-1, with D unresolved. V lost 0 bases and J lost 2, with 8 bases in between. The CDR3 spans 15 residues. Per germline, CDR1 SNHLY and CDR2 FYNNEI. CDR3 loop: CASSEALTTYNEQFF. The CDR3 coding sequence is TGTGCCAGCAGTGAAGCGCTTACAACCTACAATGAGCAGTTCTTC.

The rearrangement uses TRBV5-1 and TRBJ1-1, with D perhaps TRBD1 (5 bases). Trimming pared 4 bases from V and 8 bases from J, leaving 12 bases between. This CDR3 contains 12 residues. Germline CDR1 is SGHRS and CDR2 is YFSETQ. The CDR3 sequence: CASSGPGGEAFF. CDR3 bases: TGCGCCAGCAGCGGTCCCGGGGGGGAAGCTTTCTTT.

This chain connects TRBV10-3 to TRBJ1-2; 7 bases fit TRBD1. The V and J ends lost 4 bases and 5 bases, in that order; junction bases with no gene match: 13. This CDR3 is built from 16 residues. The germline V gene encodes CDR1 ENHRY and CDR2 SYGVKD. This chain's CDR3 is CAISASGGQYRYGYTF. As DNA, the CDR3 is TGTGCCATCAGTGCGAGTGGGGGACAGTACAGATATGGCTACACCTTC.

The chain is built from TRBV7-9 and TRBJ1-1; D is ambiguous. Germline values: CDR1 SEHNR, CDR2 FQNEAQ (reference sequence). The CDR3 extends over 15 amino acids. V lost 3 bases and J lost 1, with 12 bases in between. The CDR3 nucleotides are TGTGCCAGCAGCTTTGGAGGACGGCAGAACACTGAAGCTTTCTTT. It specifies CASSFGGRQNTEAFF.

This clone was detected only a few times. J is TRBJ1-1 and V is TRBV7-9; TRBD1 aligns across 8 bases. Germline V gene data show CDR1 as SEHNR and CDR2 as FQNEAQ (reference sequence). The ends lost 5 bases at V and 4 bases at J; junction bases unmatched: 3. The CDR3 has 13 residues. The CDR3 DNA reads TGTGCCAGCAGCAGGGACAGGATCACTGAAGCTTTCTTT. Its translation: CASSRDRITEAFF.

The chain joins TRBV5-1 to TRBJ1-3; D is ambiguous. Germline CDR1 and CDR2: SGHRS and YFSETQ. CDR3 length: 14 residues. The ends were cut back, 3 bases at V and 0 bases at J, with 7 bases in the middle. CDR3 protein: CASSSGSSGNTIYF. CDR3 nucleotide sequence: TGCGCCAGCAGCTCTGGGAGCTCTGGAAACACCATATATTTT.

V usage is TRBV29-1 and J usage is TRBJ2-5, with a weak D call TRBD1 (6 bases). CDR3 size: 12 residues. Trimming took off 7 bases at V and 2 bases at J, with 11 bases between the two ends. CDR1 and CDR2 from the germline V gene are SQVTM and ANQGSEA. CDR3 region: CSGGHLQETQYF. The CDR3 coding sequence is TGCAGCGGGGGACACCTGCAAGAGACCCAGTACTTC. The full variable domain, rest sourced from reference TRBV29-1 and TRBJ2-5, is SAVISQKPSRDICQRGTSLTIQCQVDSQVTMMFWYRQQPGQSLTLIATANQGSEATYESGFVIDKFPISRPNLTFSTLTVSNMSPEDSSIYLCSGGHLQETQYFGPGTRLLVL.

There are a few counts of this clone. The chain recombines TRBV7-8 with TRBJ2-5, with TRBD1 as a possible D gene (6 bases). V lost 1 base and J 5 bases, leaving 14 bases between the germline ends. CDR1 is SGHVS, CDR2 FQNEAQ, per germline. This CDR3 spans 15 amino acids. DNA for the CDR3: TGTGCCAGCAGCTTAGAACCTACAGGGCTGGAGACCCAGTACTTC. Its translation: CASSLEPTGLETQYF.

The chain is built from TRBV29-1 and TRBJ2-5; TRBD1 matches 7 bases. Germline V CDR1 and CDR2: SQVTM, ANQGSEA. The CDR3 consists of 12 residues. Trimming at V came to 4 bases and at J to 5 bases, leaving 4 bases not matched to a gene. The chain's CDR3 is CSVGQGLETQYF. In nucleotides, the CDR3 is TGCAGCGTTGGACAGGGTTTGGAGACCCAGTACTTC. Full variable domain (rest looked up from reference TRBV29-1 and TRBJ2-5): SAVISQKPSRDICQRGTSLTIQCQVDSQVTMMFWYRQQPGQSLTLIATANQGSEATYESGFVIDKFPISRPNLTFSTLTVSNMSPEDSSIYLCSVGQGLETQYFGPGTRLLVL.

This clone was seen once. The chain employs TRBV5-4 and TRBJ2-7; 8 nucleotides align to TRBD2. Germline assignment: CDR1 SGHNT and CDR2 YYREEE (reference sequence). CDR3 length: 16 amino acids. V lost 7 bases, J lost 4 bases, and 16 bases stayed unmatched. CDR3 coding DNA: TGTGCCAGCCATCCAGCGGGAGCGGCAAGTCATTACGAGCAGTACTTC. Its translation: CASHPAGAASHYEQYF. Full variable domain (missing parts from reference TRBV5-4 and TRBJ2-7): ETGVTQSPTHLIKTRGQQVTLRCSSQSGHNTVSWYQQALGQGPQFIFQYYREEENGRGNFPPRFSGLQFPNYSSELNVNALELDDSALYLCASHPAGAASHYEQYFGPGTRLTVT.

The rearrangement uses TRBV7-9 and TRBJ2-1; maybe TRBD2 (6 bases). The CDR3 totals 13 residues. Trimming removed 1 base at V and 9 bases at J, with 10 bases between. Per germline, CDR1 SEHNR and CDR2 FQNEAQ (reference sequence). The CDR3 DNA follows: TGTGCCAGCAGCTTAGGTGGAGGGGTTGAGCAGTTCTTC. This codes for CASSLGGGVEQFF.

The chain has TRBV14 and TRBJ1-2; possible D gene TRBD1, 5 bases. The CDR3 totals 16 residues. V lost 0 bases to trimming and J lost 8 bases, with 19 bases between them. Germline V gene sequence: CDR1 SGHDN, CDR2 FVKESK. The CDR3 nucleotides are TGTGCCAGCAGCCAAGAAGCCCCCGGGACTTCGAGGGGCTACACCTTC. Its translation: CASSQEAPGTSRGYTF.

CDR3 residues: CASSLGRGVDTQYF. The CDR3 DNA reads TGCGCCAGCAGCCTAGGGAGGGGCGTGGATACGCAGTATTTT. The rearrangement links TRBV5-1 to TRBJ2-3; 7 bases are shared with TRBD2. V gave up 4 bases and J gave up 6 bases; unmatched junction bases: 8. The V gene's germline CDR1 is SGHRS and CDR2 YFSETQ. The CDR3 consists of 14 residues.

The rearrangement uses TRBV5-6 and TRBJ2-1, with 8 positions matching TRBD1. The CDR3 spans 16 residues. The V and J ends lost 3 bases and 8 bases, in that order; junction bases with no gene match: 13. Per the germline V gene, CDR1 is SGHDT and CDR2 is YYEEEE. CDR3 protein: CASSYWTGSRLDEQFF. The CDR3 DNA sequence: TGTGCCAGCAGCTATTGGACAGGGAGTAGGTTAGATGAGCAGTTCTTC.

The gene calls are TRBV27 and TRBJ2-3; 16 nucleotides align to TRBD2. The CDR3 spans 20 residues. Germline CDR1 reads MNHEY; CDR2 reads SMNVEV (reference sequence). Losses at the gene ends were 3 bases for V and 2 bases for J; bases not matched to a gene: 11. DNA of the CDR3: TGTGCCAGCAGTTTCAAAGCGGGGACTAGCGGGAGGGCGGCCACAGATACGCAGTATTTT. This sequence encodes CASSFKAGTSGRAATDTQYF.

The rearrangement links TRBV11-2 to TRBJ1-6; D gene uncertain. There are 13 residues in the CDR3. Trimming shortened V by 5 bases and J by 16 bases, and 18 bases separated the two germline ends. CDR1 and CDR2 (germline): SGHAT, FQNNGV. CDR3 protein: CASSPAPRLSLHF. CDR3 DNA sequence: TGTGCCAGCAGCCCAGCACCTAGATTGTCTCTCCACTTT.

This chain uses TRBV19 with TRBJ2-4; perhaps TRBD1 as D (5 bases). Germline CDR1 and CDR2: LNHDA and SQIVND (reference sequence). The CDR3 contains 14 residues. Trimming left V 6 bases short and J 3 bases short, with 12 bases between. The CDR3 sequence: CASRPDRNKNIQYF. The CDR3 DNA sequence: TGTGCCAGTAGACCTGACAGAAACAAAAACATTCAGTACTTC.

The rearrangement uses TRBV19 and TRBJ1-4, with D uncertain. Germline assignment: CDR1 LNHDA and CDR2 SQIVND (reference sequence). With 3 bases removed from V and 10 bases from J, the gap between germline ends came to 18 bases. This CDR3 contains 15 residues. CDR3 protein: CASSIRGFKSGKLFF. The CDR3 DNA follows: TGTGCCAGTAGTATTCGGGGATTTAAGTCAGGAAAACTGTTTTTT.

This clone has more than one count but fewer than ten. V and J are TRBV27 and TRBJ2-2; TRBD2 agrees at 7 bases. Trimming cost V 6 bases and J 0 bases; bases outside gene matches: 10. This CDR3 contains 17 residues. Germline CDR1 MNHEY, CDR2 SMNVEV (reference sequence). This CDR3 is CASSPVVGLANTGELFF. In nucleotides, the CDR3 is TGTGCCAGCAGCCCCGTGGTCGGACTAGCGAACACCGGGGAGCTGTTTTTT.

This rearrangement joins TRBV29-1 to TRBJ2-7; 7 bases match TRBD2. The CDR3 has 16 amino acids. Trimming cost V 6 bases and J 3 bases; bases outside gene matches: 17. Germline-derived CDR1 and CDR2 are SQVTM and ANQGSEA. CDR3 nucleotides: TGCAGCGTAGAAACCACCTCCGGGACTAATAACTACGAGCAGTACTTC. Its protein product is CSVETTSGTNNYEQYF.

This chain connects TRBV6-5 to TRBJ1-2, with TRBD1 identical over 9 bases. The junction had 11 bases not matched to a gene; V was cut back by 6 bases and J by 6 bases. The germline CDR1 and CDR2 sequences are MNHEY and SVGAGI. The length of the CDR3 is 15 residues. The CDR3 nucleotides are TGTGCCAGCAGCGGCGGGACAGGGTATGAGGATGGCTACACCTTC. It yields the protein CASSGGTGYEDGYTF.